The sequence of this T cell receptor beta chain was determined in a study of sequential checkpoint blockade in melanoma. The treatment denotes: randomized to nivolumab then ipilimumab (arm A) or the reverse (arm B). Assay: immunoSEQ multiplex PCR; the TCRdb copy retains only in-frame clones and omits some. Of more than 35,000 clones in the sample, about 88% were seen once. The germline gives CDR1 MNHEY, CDR2 SMNVEV (reference sequence). CDR3 size: 15 residues. V lost 8 bases, J lost 10 bases, and 24 bases lay in between. This sample comprised CD8+ T cells sorted from blood (inferred from file names), obtained from a patient given nivolumab and ipilimumab in sequence. This receptor was taken from a human donor with melanoma. V is TRBV27 and J is TRBJ2-1; D is possibly TRBD2 (6 bases). The CDR3 is CASATLTSLIREQFF. The CDR3 DNA is TGTGCCAGCGCAACCCTGACTAGTTTGATTCGGGAGCAGTTCTTC.